The 10 T cell receptor beta chains below come from one sample, sequenced in a study of technical replicates of blood from a few donors. Sequencing was performed with immunoSEQ multiplex PCR; in TCRdb, only in-frame clones are kept and a portion is missing. The table shows about 74,000 clones, with approximately 95% occurring only once. Material: T cells isolated from PBMCs. All receptors come from a human donor in good health.

This chain links TRBV4-1 with TRBJ1-2; D is unresolved. The germline gives CDR1 MGHRA, CDR2 YSYEKL. The CDR3 contains 12 residues. V was pared by 4 bases and J by 7 bases, with 10 bases between. The DNA of the CDR3 is TGCGCCAGCAGCCGGCAAGGAGGTGGCTACACCTTC. As protein: CASSRQGGGYTF.

The chain combines TRBV5-1 with TRBJ1-2, with D maybe TRBD1 (6 bases). This CDR3 comprises 16 residues. Germline CDR1 SGHRS, CDR2 YFSETQ. Trimming shortened V by 4 bases and J by 0 bases, and 16 bases separated the two germline ends. The CDR3 is CASSDDRKGANYGYTF. CDR3 DNA: TGCGCCAGCAGCGACGACAGAAAGGGGGCTAACTATGGCTACACCTTC. Full variable domain (missing parts from reference TRBV5-1 and TRBJ1-2): KAGVTQTPRYLIKTRGQQVTLSCSPISGHRSVSWYQQTPGQGLQFLFEYFSETQRNKGNFPGRFSGRQFSNSRSEMNVSTLELGDSALYLCASSDDRKGANYGYTFGSGTRLTVV.

The chain carries TRBV7-2 and TRBJ2-5; 9 positions match TRBD2. The CDR3 has 16 residues. Germline values: CDR1 SGHTA, CDR2 FQGNSA. Trimming removed 1 base from V and 4 bases from J; junction bases left unmatched: 7. The CDR3 DNA reads as TGTGCCAGCAGCTTAGAGCTTTATAGCGGGAGAGAGACCCAGTACTTC. This translates into CASSLELYSGRETQYF.

This CDR3 reads CAITLDRANSIQGYGYTF. CDR3 nucleotide sequence: TGTGCCATCACCCTGGACAGGGCAAATTCCATACAGGGATATGGCTACACCTTC. V is TRBV10-3 and J is TRBJ1-2; 8 bases are shared with TRBD1. V trimming: 7 bases; J trimming: 5 bases; junction bases outside the gene matches: 21. The germline gives CDR1 ENHRY, CDR2 SYGVKD. CDR3 length: 18 residues.

The rearrangement links TRBV4-1 to TRBJ2-3, with D perhaps TRBD2 (6 bases). This CDR3 has 16 amino acids. The germline gives CDR1 MGHRA, CDR2 YSYEKL. V was clipped by 5 bases and J by 5 bases, with 20 bases between them. For the CDR3, the DNA is TGCGCCAGCAGCGGAGGGCACAAAGACGGACGAGATACGCAGTATTTT. It yields the protein CASSGGHKDGRDTQYF.

The chain employs TRBV29-1 and TRBJ1-1; TRBD1 might be the D (5 bases). The CDR3 has 15 amino acids. V was shortened by 6 bases and J by 6 bases, with 23 bases between the two germline ends. Germline assignment: CDR1 SQVTM and CDR2 ANQGSEA. This CDR3 is CSVRPAGGGHSEAFF. Written as DNA, the CDR3 is TGCAGCGTCCGCCCCGCGGGGGGAGGACATTCTGAAGCTTTCTTT.

The V and J genes are TRBV7-9 and TRBJ1-5, with D possibly matching TRBD1 (6 bases). V was pared by 5 bases and J by 6 bases, with 17 bases between. CDR3 size: 15 residues. CDR1 and CDR2 (germline): SEHNR, FQNEAQ (reference sequence). The CDR3 coding sequence is TGTGCCAGCAGCACAGAGACAGGATCTAGTCAGCCCCAGCATTTT. The encoded protein is CASSTETGSSQPQHF.

This chain uses TRBV7-9 with TRBJ2-2; TRBD1 aligns across 7 bases. The CDR3 is 16 residues long. Germline V lookup: CDR1 SEHNR, CDR2 FQNEAQ (reference sequence). J was trimmed by 3 bases and V by 4 bases; bases with no gene match: 8. The CDR3 sequence: CASSSWGQLYTGELFF. The CDR3, as DNA: TGTGCCAGCAGCTCATGGGGACAGCTCTACACCGGGGAGCTGTTTTTT.

This clone was counted a single time. The genes are TRBV5-1 and TRBJ1-1, with 9 nucleotides matching TRBD1. The length of the CDR3 is 13 residues. CDR1 is SGHRS, CDR2 YFSETQ, per germline. V gave up 5 bases and J gave up 7 bases; unmatched junction bases: 6. The CDR3 loop is CASREDRGGEAFF. CDR3 nucleotides: TGCGCCAGCAGGGAGGACAGGGGAGGTGAAGCTTTCTTT. The full variable domain, completed using reference TRBV5-1 and TRBJ1-1, is KAGVTQTPRYLIKTRGQQVTLSCSPISGHRSVSWYQQTPGQGLQFLFEYFSETQRNKGNFPGRFSGRQFSNSRSEMNVSTLELGDSALYLCASREDRGGEAFFGQGTRLTVV.

This chain links TRBV5-4 with TRBJ1-1; TRBD1 matches 8 bases. The junction had 7 bases not matched to a gene; V was cut back by 2 bases and J by 4 bases. The CDR3 spans 15 residues. Germline V gene sequence: CDR1 SGHNT, CDR2 YYREEE (reference sequence). CDR3 sequence: CASSFVPGQGTEAFF. As DNA, the CDR3 is TGTGCCAGCAGCTTTGTCCCCGGACAGGGCACTGAAGCTTTCTTT.